This note documents a single T cell receptor (beta chain) sequence. Its antigen is not identified. This entry is derived from a study of cytomegalovirus exposure and HLA in healthy donors. Study observations and caveats: Being indistinguishable, some V segments were excluded, TRBV6-2 and TRBV6-3 among them. A later analysis associated 16,000 or so TCR beta sequences with HLA alleles at a 0.05 false discovery rate. It was taken for granted in presence/absence analyses that sequencing depth across donors was roughly uniform.

Though nominally healthy at sampling, donors likely had unrecorded immune exposures. Primers included in the PCR were 60 Vbeta and 13 Jbeta primers. Sequencing was performed with immunoSEQ multiplex PCR; in TCRdb, only in-frame clones are kept and a portion is missing. The table includes 150,000 or so clones, approximately 84% detected once. V gave up 0 bases and J gave up 3 bases, with 12 bases separating them. The germline CDR1 and CDR2 sequences are MGHRA and YSYEKL. This CDR3 has 16 residues. The source material was PBMCs. The sequence came from a man younger than 45 in good health and CMV-seropositive. The chain links TRBV4-1 to TRBJ2-1; D possibly corresponds to TRBD1 (6 bases). CDR3 sequence: CASSQDPGQSYNEQFF. In DNA, the CDR3 is TGCGCCAGCAGCCAAGATCCGGGACAAAGCTACAATGAGCAGTTCTTC.